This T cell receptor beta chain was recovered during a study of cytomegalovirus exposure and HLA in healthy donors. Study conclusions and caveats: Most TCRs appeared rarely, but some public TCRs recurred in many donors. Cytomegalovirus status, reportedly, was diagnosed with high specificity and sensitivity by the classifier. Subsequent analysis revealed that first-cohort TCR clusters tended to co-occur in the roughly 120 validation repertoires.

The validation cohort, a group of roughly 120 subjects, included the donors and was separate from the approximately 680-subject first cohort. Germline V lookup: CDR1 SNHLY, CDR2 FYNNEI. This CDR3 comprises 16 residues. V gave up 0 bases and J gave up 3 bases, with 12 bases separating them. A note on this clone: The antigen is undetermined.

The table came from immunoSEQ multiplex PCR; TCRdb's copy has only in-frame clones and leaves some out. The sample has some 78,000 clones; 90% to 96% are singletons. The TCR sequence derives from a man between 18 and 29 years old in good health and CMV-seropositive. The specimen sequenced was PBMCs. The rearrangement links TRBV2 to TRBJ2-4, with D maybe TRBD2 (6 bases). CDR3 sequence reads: CASSEAGGRIKNIQYF. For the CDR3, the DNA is TGTGCCAGCAGTGAAGCGGGGGGTCGAATCAAAAACATTCAGTACTTC.